These 30 T cell receptor beta chains share one sample of origin, sequenced in a study of monozygotic twins with inflammatory bowel disease. From its re-call of the 5' RACE reads, TCRdb lists each CDR3 protein once, without DNA. The sample holds 93,000 or so distinct CDR3 sequences. The specimen sequenced was blood. These receptors were obtained from a human donor with ulcerative colitis or Crohn's disease, or a healthy co-twin of an affected twin (not recorded which).

V usage is TRBV6-2 or TRBV6-3 and J usage is TRBJ2-7. Germline loops: CDR1 MNHEY, CDR2 SVGEGT. The CDR3 length is 13 residues. CDR3 sequence: CASSYRPIYEQYF.

V is TRBV5-1 and J is TRBJ1-6; the TCRdb call, TRBD1, lacks DNA for checking. Germline CDR1 is SGHRS and CDR2 is YFSETQ. The CDR3 has 15 amino acids. The CDR3 region is CASSLGQGPRAPLHF.

V is TRBV24-1 and J is TRBJ2-3; lacking DNA, the TRBD2 call made by TCRdb goes unchecked. Germline V lookup: CDR1 KGHDR, CDR2 SFDVKD. This CDR3 comprises 17 residues. The CDR3 here is CATSDPALAPKPHTQYF.

CDR3: CASTLPGGSGNTIYF. The chain is built from TRBV28 and TRBJ1-3. CDR1 and CDR2 (germline): MDHEN, SYDVKM. This CDR3 contains 15 residues. Looking up the rest from reference TRBV28 and TRBJ1-3 gives the full variable domain: DVKVTQSSRYLVKRTGEKVFLECVQDMDHENMFWYRQDPGLGLRLIYFSYDVKMKEKGDIPEGYSVSREKKERFSLILESASTNQTSMYLCASTLPGGSGNTIYFGEGSWLTVV.

The chain links TRBV3-1 to TRBJ2-1. Germline loops: CDR1 LGHDT, CDR2 YNNKEL (reference sequence). The length of the CDR3 is 11 residues. CDR3 sequence reads: CASSLVDEQFF.

This chain connects TRBV20-1 to TRBJ1-5; TCRdb names TRBD1, which stays unverified in the absence of DNA. The CDR3 spans 15 residues. Germline values: CDR1 DFQATT, CDR2 SNEGSKA (reference sequence). The CDR3: CSAFVQGALSQPQHF.

The chain is built from TRBV6-1 and TRBJ2-5; the D call from TCRdb, TRBD1, cannot be confirmed without DNA. The V gene's germline CDR1 is MNHNS and CDR2 SASEGT. The CDR3 length is 16 residues. CDR3 residues: CASRTHMGQPQETQYF.

The rearrangement joins TRBV20-1 to TRBJ1-4. CDR3 length: 15 amino acids. The V gene's germline CDR1 is DFQATT and CDR2 SNEGSKA (reference sequence). This CDR3 is CSAIETGRSDEKLFF.

The V and J genes are TRBV7-3 and TRBJ2-1; the D call of TRBD2 rests on TCRdb alone, since no DNA is present to check it. Germline CDR1 reads SGHTA; CDR2 reads FQGTGA. The length of the CDR3 is 15 residues. The CDR3: CASSFGLAGSFEQFF.

The chain recombines TRBV7-2 with TRBJ1-6; without DNA, the TCRdb call of TRBD1 cannot be checked. The CDR3 length is 15 residues. CDR1 is SGHTA and CDR2 is FQGNSA in the germline V gene. This CDR3 is CASSPDRDYNSPLHF.

The gene calls are TRBV5-4 and TRBJ1-6. Germline loops: CDR1 SGHNT, CDR2 YYREEE (reference sequence). The CDR3 consists of 17 residues. CDR3 loop: CASSRRRFANDNSPLHF.

The V gene is TRBV7-8, the J gene TRBJ2-1. This CDR3 has 16 amino acids. Germline V gene sequence: CDR1 SGHVS, CDR2 FQNEAQ. CDR3 loop: CASSLKWGDSYNEQFF.

The rearrangement links TRBV7-2 to TRBJ2-3; the TCRdb call, TRBD1, lacks DNA for checking. The CDR3 has 16 residues. The germline V gene encodes CDR1 SGHTA and CDR2 FQGNSA. The chain's CDR3 is CASSLFAGEYTDTQYF.

V usage is TRBV19 and J usage is TRBJ2-7; TCRdb's D call, TRBD1, is unchecked because there is no DNA. The germline gives CDR1 LNHDA, CDR2 SQIVND (reference sequence). The CDR3 spans 16 residues. CDR3: CASSIRPGQGKYEQYF.

The chain uses TRBV5-1 and TRBJ2-5; absent DNA, TCRdb's TRBD2 call cannot be checked. CDR1 and CDR2 (germline): SGHRS, YFSETQ. The CDR3 is made up of 17 amino acids. CDR3 amino acids: CASSFGTSGGIGETQYF.

The chain combines TRBV20-1 with TRBJ2-1. Germline CDR1 is DFQATT and CDR2 is SNEGSKA (reference sequence). The CDR3 length is 15 residues. CDR3 amino acids: CSARDQGGSYNEQFF.

This sequence joins TRBV13 and TRBJ1-2; with no DNA, the TCRdb D assignment of TRBD1 cannot be verified. There are 15 residues in the CDR3. Per the germline V gene, CDR1 is PRHDT and CDR2 is FYEKMQ (reference sequence). CDR3 amino acids: CASSPPEGATYGYTF. Filled out from reference TRBV13 and TRBJ1-2, the complete variable domain reads AAGVIQSPRHLIKEKRETATLKCYPIPRHDTVYWYQQGPGQDPQFLISFYEKMQSDKGSIPDRFSAQQFSDYHSELNMSSLELGDSALYFCASSPPEGATYGYTFGSGTRLTVV.

This chain connects TRBV7-2 to TRBJ2-2; TCRdb proposes TRBD2, but this gene call is untestable without DNA. The V gene's germline CDR1 is SGHTA and CDR2 FQGNSA. The CDR3 length is 17 residues. The CDR3 loop reads CASSLVGSGGNTGELFF.

The chain couples TRBV9 to TRBJ2-7. This CDR3 comprises 14 residues. Germline V CDR1 and CDR2: SGDLS, YYNGEE. CDR3 sequence: CASSVGASTYEQYF.

The chain carries TRBV20-1 and TRBJ2-1. The V gene's germline CDR1 is DFQATT and CDR2 SNEGSKA (reference sequence). The CDR3 sequence is 13 residues long. The CDR3: CSFRSLIYNEQFF.

The rearrangement uses TRBV4-2 and TRBJ2-1. The CDR3 sequence is 13 residues long. CDR1 and CDR2 (germline): LGHNA, YNFKEQ. The CDR3 loop is CASSQDPYNEQFF.

The chain recombines TRBV7-2 with TRBJ1-1. The CDR3 sequence is 14 residues long. Germline V CDR1 and CDR2: SGHTA, FQGNSA. The chain's CDR3 is CASSLARVNTEAFF.

The rearrangement joins TRBV15 to TRBJ2-2; TCRdb returns TRBD1, unconfirmable since there is no DNA. The CDR3 has 17 residues. CDR1 is LNHNV and CDR2 is YYDKDF in the germline V gene (reference sequence). The CDR3 loop reads CATSNPGQGGWTGELFF.

The V call is TRBV4-3, the J call TRBJ2-6; TCRdb names TRBD2, which stays unverified in the absence of DNA. The CDR3 consists of 18 residues. Per germline, CDR1 LGHNA and CDR2 YSLEER. The chain's CDR3 is CASSQDFQPSSGANVLTF.

The CDR3 spells CASSPLERAGEQGNTIYF. The rearrangement links TRBV5-4 to TRBJ1-3; TCRdb proposes TRBD1, but this gene call is untestable without DNA. The CDR3 has 18 residues. From germline, CDR1 is SGHNT and CDR2 YYREEE (reference sequence).

The gene calls are TRBV5-1 and TRBJ2-1. The germline V gene has CDR1 SGHRS and CDR2 YFSETQ. The CDR3 is 14 amino acids. CDR3: CASGWGNSYNEQFF.

The gene calls are TRBV12-3 or TRBV12-4 and TRBJ2-7. The CDR3 has 12 amino acids. CDR3 region: CASRLSQYEQYF.

The chain carries TRBV29-1 and TRBJ2-1; the TCRdb D gene call, TRBD2, has no DNA to confirm it. The germline gives CDR1 SQVTM, CDR2 ANQGSEA. The CDR3 runs 15 residues. The CDR3 loop reads CSVVRLEALYNEQFF.

The genes are TRBV4-3 and TRBJ2-2; checking the TCRdb D call of TRBD2 is not possible without DNA. CDR1 LGHNA and CDR2 YSLEER come from the germline V gene. The CDR3 is 16 residues long. CDR3 amino acids: CASSLIAGGYPGELFF.

The chain is built from TRBV10-3 and TRBJ1-4. Germline CDR1 and CDR2: ENHRY and SYGVKD. The CDR3 extends over 18 amino acids. This chain's CDR3 is CAISEHSVFVAEGEKLFF.